Sequencing of this T cell receptor beta chain was carried out in a study of CD8+ T cells in alopecia areata (dated by TCRdb to the late 2010s). Context from the whole study: Treated patients were enrolled in an open-label pilot trial of oral tofacitinib, 5 to 10 mg twice daily, for moderate-to-severe alopecia areata. RNA was obtained with the PAXgene miRNA kit for fixed scalp, the miRNeasy kit for PBMCs, and the RNeasy kit for mouse skin. Amplification of TCRbeta CDR3 regions was done by immunoSEQ multiplex PCR using 35 Vbeta forward primers and 13 Jbeta reverse primers. Human TCRbeta sequencing covered scalp tissue and sorted CD4+ and CD8+ peripheral blood T cells from patchy and totalis/universalis alopecia areata patients and healthy controls. The study used high-throughput TCRbeta sequencing to examine T cell clonal expansion in alopecia areata, in both the C3H/HeJ mouse model and human patients. Patients on tofacitinib were biopsied at baseline and after 4 and 24 weeks of treatment, and several of the patients also had a later scalp biopsy. Scalp clonality was compared among normal scalp (n=4), patchy alopecia areata scalp (n=8), and alopecia totalis/universalis scalp (n=8). Patients stayed on tofacitinib for 6 to 18 months and then had 6 months of follow-up off drug so that delayed response and recurrence could be assessed. Overall results and qualifications from the work: Compared with mice, TCR sequences shared between patients were less clear, possibly partly because of HLA diversity across the patient population. Resident alphabeta T cells in normal human skin are also sequenced, complicating scalp TCR repertoire analysis, unlike mouse skin dominated by gammadelta T cells. Compared with normal scalp, lesional scalp, particularly in alopecia totalis/universalis, had higher clonality and more expanded CD8+ clones, which suggests antigenic drive.

Taking its sample share into account, this clone is medium-sized (0.01 to 0.1%). Its target antigen remains unknown. Per-base qualities were not stored, and no clone one base away is much larger. Receptors were amplified or captured by the immunoSEQ multiplex PCR assay. To provide template for TCR sequencing, every sample had RNA extracted and reverse transcribed into cDNA. SuperScript III was used to make first-strand cDNA, primed with a 2:1 mix of oligo-dT and random hexamers. Amplification bias was assessed with a synthetic immune receptor repertoire, and residual bias was removed computationally. Per the source publication's procedure: Raw reads were preprocessed to remove errors, and CDR3 was defined by IMGT conventions from the conserved cysteine to phenylalanine. Clonality was computed as 1 minus the Shannon entropy, with the entropy normalized by log2 of the number of productive unique TCRs. Whether scalp clones were CD4 or CD8 was inferred by matching scalp TCRbeta sequences against CD4 and CD8 repertoires sorted from blood. TCRdb stores this immuneACCESS table with in-frame sequences only. Part of the clones is absent; in the studies checked, under half of the shortfall reflects unresolved V genes, and no reason is known for the rest. The V and J calls and clone size come from that table; D and trimming were worked out from the DNA. The sample records 140,000 or so clones, about half of which are singletons. The biggest ten clones account for approximately 0.99% of the sample.

The sample's time point label is to be understood as: baseline before oral tofacitinib. Lesional scalp punch biopsies and peripheral blood were obtained from alopecia areata patients. After PBMCs were isolated by density centrifugation and stained for CD3, CD4 and CD8, a FACSAria was used to sort CD4+ and CD8+ T cells. Inclusive of the bounding cysteine and phenylalanine, the CDR3 is 14 residues long. Of the read, only the CDR3 DNA is kept; its 42 bases are in frame from base 1. From V the trimming removes 2 bases and from J it removes 6 bases, while the gene matches leave 4 bases of the junction unaccounted for.

This receptor chain uses TRBV23-1 and TRBJ1-5; 7 bases in between match TRBD1. TRBV23-1 is recorded as an ORF, its role being uncertain. Material: CD4+ T cells sorted from blood, obtained at week 0. The clonotype was recovered from a human donor with alopecia areata. At the DNA level, the sequence is TGCGCCAGCAGTCAACCGAGACAGGGTCAGCCCCAGCATTTT. Translation gives CASSQPRQGQPQHF.